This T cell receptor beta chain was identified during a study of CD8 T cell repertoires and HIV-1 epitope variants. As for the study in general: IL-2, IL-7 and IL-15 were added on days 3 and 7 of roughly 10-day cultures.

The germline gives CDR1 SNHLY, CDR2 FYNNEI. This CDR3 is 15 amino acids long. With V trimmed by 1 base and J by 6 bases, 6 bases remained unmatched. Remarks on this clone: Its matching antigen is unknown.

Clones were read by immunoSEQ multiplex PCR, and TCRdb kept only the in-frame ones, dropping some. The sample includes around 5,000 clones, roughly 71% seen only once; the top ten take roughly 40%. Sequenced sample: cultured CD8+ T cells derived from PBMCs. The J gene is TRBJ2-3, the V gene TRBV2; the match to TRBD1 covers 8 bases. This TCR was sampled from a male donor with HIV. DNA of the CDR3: TGTGCCAGCAGTGAAGGGTCAGGGGGCGAGGATACGCAGTATTTT. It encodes CASSEGSGGEDTQYF. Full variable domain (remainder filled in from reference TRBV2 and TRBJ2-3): EPEVTQTPSHQVTQMGQEVILRCVPISNHLYFYWYRQILGQKVEFLVSFYNNEISEKSEIFDDQFSVERPDGSNFTLKIRSTKLEDSAMYFCASSEGSGGEDTQYFGPGTRLTVL.